These T cell receptor beta chains were read from a single sample in a study of breast tumors, draining lymph nodes, adjacent tissues. TCRdb reprocessed the multiplex PCR reads via MiXCR and lists one record per CDR3 protein. The sample gives some 83,000 distinct CDR3 sequences, roughly 19% of which show up once; 2% to 2.5% is in the top ten. Material: axillary lymph node tissue. Receptor source: a female donor with breast cancer. Some clones in this sample may be carry-over from other donors' samples. The CDR3 runs from the conserved cysteine through the conserved F or W.

TRBV20-1,TRBJ2-1,CSAGTSGRAYNEQFF
TRBV3-1,TRBJ2-7,CASSQQTSLWEQYF
TRBV5-1,TRBJ2-6,CASSPIGSGANVLTF
TRBV7-9,TRBJ2-1,CASSLNFSRGVRFF
TRBV29-1,TRBJ2-2,CSGGSRDRVNTGELFF
TRBV20-1,TRBJ2-1,CSDNNHNEQFF
TRBV19,TRBJ2-2,CASMEVFGGRVGTGELFF
TRBV4-1,TRBJ1-4,CASSSQTGGNEKLFF
TRBV28,TRBJ1-4,CASSLPGQGEKLFF
TRBV27,TRBJ2-7,CASSPFLDRYSYEQYF
TRBV28,TRBJ2-7,CASSKSGTPYEQYF
TRBV3-1,TRBJ2-7,CASSPLRTSYEQYF
TRBV29-1,TRBJ2-2,CSVGGAGELFF
TRBV5-4,TRBJ2-7,CASSPSGTRAYEQYF
TRBV28,TRBJ2-7,CASSFPHATYEQYF
TRBV19,TRBJ2-7,CASSKAVSYEQYF
TRBV5-8,TRBJ2-1,CASSLRGRGSSYNEQFF
TRBV19,TRBJ1-2,CASSRAGRRGGYTF
TRBV20-1,TRBJ2-3,CSGTRRGAEDTQYF
TRBV20-1,TRBJ1-2,CSAREEPNGYTF
TRBV20-1,TRBJ2-1,CSASRVAGYNEQFF
TRBV28,TRBJ1-5,CASSFKQQGSQPQHF
TRBV4-1,TRBJ1-4,CASSQDPVVSSGEKLFF
TRBV6-2/TRBV6-3,TRBJ2-2,CASSYRTGDTGELFF
TRBV6-2/TRBV6-3,TRBJ2-2,CASSGSGRGTGELFF
TRBV5-4,TRBJ2-7,CASSLKGSYEQYF
TRBV29-1,TRBJ2-1,CSVAPGPSKGSYNEQFF
TRBV20-1,TRBJ2-1,CSARRDSYSYNEQFF
TRBV4-3,TRBJ2-1,CASSRGLAGGQYNEQFF
TRBV19,TRBJ1-2,CASSPNRGPNYGYTF
TRBV5-6,TRBJ2-7,CASSLRSRRGRLEQYF
TRBV20-1,TRBJ2-1,CSARNLAADNEQFF
TRBV3-1,TRBJ1-5,CAGSQDGNQPQHF
TRBV27,TRBJ2-5,CASSLTSGRRGETQYF
TRBV15,TRBJ2-4,CATSRPTGAKNIQYF
TRBV7-3,TRBJ2-7,CASSLAGGAAEQYF
TRBV3-1,TRBJ2-7,CASSQGPGGDYEQYF
TRBV10-1,TRBJ2-1,CASSESIAGAQFF
TRBV9,TRBJ2-5,CASNVRGEETQYF
TRBV5-1,TRBJ2-5,CASSLELRPQETQYF
TRBV10-3,TRBJ1-6,CTISEQGVGNSPPHF
TRBV7-2,TRBJ2-3,CASSLSAGRPDTQYF
TRBV7-2,TRBJ2-5,CASSRGGEQETQYF
TRBV20-1,TRBJ2-7,CSAGRPAGSSNEQYF
TRBV6-2/TRBV6-3,TRBJ2-7,CASRGVGREGFYEQYF
TRBV20-1,TRBJ2-1,CSAPETGYNEQFF
TRBV12-3/TRBV12-4,TRBJ2-1,CASRETGAGEQFF
TRBV7-9,TRBJ2-7,CASSLTEYEQYF
TRBV30,TRBJ2-7,CAWAEGNGWSYEQYF
TRBV6-5,TRBJ2-3,CASSYRNRATDTQYF
TRBV5-5,TRBJ2-1,CASSSTSGREFF